This TCR beta chain was recorded in a study of cytomegalovirus exposure and HLA in healthy donors. About this clone itself: One end of the junction does not line up with germline, which may come from a read error.

PCR amplification relied on 60 Vbeta primers (plus 13 Jbeta primers). This table comes from immunoSEQ multiplex PCR, and its TCRdb copy is limited to in-frame clones, with some not included. The sample lists around 200,000 clones; under 85% were seen once. CDR1 is SEHNR, CDR2 FQNEAQ, per germline (reference sequence). The CDR3 contains 14 residues. Sequencing was performed on PBMCs. The V and J genes are TRBV7-9 and TRBJ1-4; no firm D call. The TCR sequence derives from a man aged 45 to 65 in good health and CMV-seronegative. CDR3 nucleotides: TGTTCCAGCAACGCGGTTCGGGCTAATGAAAAACTGTTTTTT. Protein: CSSNAVRANEKLFF. Full variable domain (missing parts from reference TRBV7-9 and TRBJ1-4): DTGVSQNPRHKITKRGQNVTFRCDPISEHNRLYWYRQTLGQGPEFLTYFQNEAQLEKSRLLSDRFSAERPKGSFSTLEIQRTEQGDSAMYLCSSNAVRANEKLFFGSGTQLSVL.